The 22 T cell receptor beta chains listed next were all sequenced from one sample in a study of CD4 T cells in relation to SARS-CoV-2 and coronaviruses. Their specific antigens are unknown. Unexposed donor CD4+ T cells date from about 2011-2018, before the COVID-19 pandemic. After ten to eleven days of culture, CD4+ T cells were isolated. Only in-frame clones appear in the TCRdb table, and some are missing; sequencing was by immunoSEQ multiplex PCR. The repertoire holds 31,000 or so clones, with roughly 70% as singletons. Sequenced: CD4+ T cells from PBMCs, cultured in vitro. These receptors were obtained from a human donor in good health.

This CDR3 reads CAISGTGSNEQFF. CDR3 coding DNA: TGTGCCATCAGCGGGACAGGGAGCAATGAGCAGTTCTTC. The chain couples TRBV10-3 to TRBJ2-1, with 9 positions matching TRBD1. The germline CDR1 and CDR2 sequences are ENHRY and SYGVKD. There are 13 residues in the CDR3. Trimming removed 6 bases from V and 6 bases from J; junction bases left unmatched: 3.

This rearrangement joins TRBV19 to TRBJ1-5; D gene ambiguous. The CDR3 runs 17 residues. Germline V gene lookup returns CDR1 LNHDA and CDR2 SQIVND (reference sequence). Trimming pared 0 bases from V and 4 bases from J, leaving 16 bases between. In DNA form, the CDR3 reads TGTGCCAGTAGTATAGATCGGCACAAGGCGGAGAATCAGCCCCAGCATTTT. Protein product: CASSIDRHKAENQPQHF.

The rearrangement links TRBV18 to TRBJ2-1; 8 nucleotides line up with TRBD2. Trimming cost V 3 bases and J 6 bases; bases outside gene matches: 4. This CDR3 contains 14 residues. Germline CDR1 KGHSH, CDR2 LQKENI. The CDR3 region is CASSPGTSSNEQFF. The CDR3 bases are TGTGCCAGCTCACCGGGGACTAGTAGCAATGAGCAGTTCTTC. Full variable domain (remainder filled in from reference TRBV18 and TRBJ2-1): NAGVMQNPRHLVRRRGQEARLRCSPMKGHSHVYWYRQLPEEGLKFMVYLQKENIIDESGMPKERFSAEFPKEGPSILRIQQVVRGDSAAYFCASSPGTSSNEQFFGPGTRLTVL.

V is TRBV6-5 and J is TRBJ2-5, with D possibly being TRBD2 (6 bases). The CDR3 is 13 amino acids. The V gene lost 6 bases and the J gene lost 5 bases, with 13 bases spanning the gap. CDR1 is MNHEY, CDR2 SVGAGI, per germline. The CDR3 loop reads CASRGTASETQYF. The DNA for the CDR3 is TGTGCCAGCAGGGGGACTGCTTCGGAGACCCAGTACTTC.

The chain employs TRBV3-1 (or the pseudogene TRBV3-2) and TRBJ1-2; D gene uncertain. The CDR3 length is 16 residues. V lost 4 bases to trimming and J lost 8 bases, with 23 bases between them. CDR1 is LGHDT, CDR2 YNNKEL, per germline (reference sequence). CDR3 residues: CASSRHSTGSSPGYTF. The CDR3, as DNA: TGTGCCAGCAGCCGACATTCGACGGGCAGTTCCCCCGGCTACACCTTC.

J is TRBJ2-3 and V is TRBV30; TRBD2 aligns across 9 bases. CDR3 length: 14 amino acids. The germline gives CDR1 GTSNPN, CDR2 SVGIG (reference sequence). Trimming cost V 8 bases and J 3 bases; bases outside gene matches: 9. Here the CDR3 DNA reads TGTGCCGCAGAGGGTACTAGCGGGACAGATACGCAGTATTTT. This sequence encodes CAAEGTSGTDTQYF. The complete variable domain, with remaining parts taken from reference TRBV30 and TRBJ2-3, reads SQTIHQWPATLVQPVGSPLSLECTVEGTSNPNLYWYRQAAGRGLQLLFYSVGIGQISSEVPQNLSASRPQDRQFILSSKKLLLSDSGFYLCAAEGTSGTDTQYFGPGTRLTVL.

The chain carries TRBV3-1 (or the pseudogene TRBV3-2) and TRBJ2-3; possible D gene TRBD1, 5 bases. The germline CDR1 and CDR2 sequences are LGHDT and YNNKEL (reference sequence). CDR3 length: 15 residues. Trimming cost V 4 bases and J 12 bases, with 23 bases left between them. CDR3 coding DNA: TGTGCCAGCAGCCCCCCGTTACGGGCAGGGCCCTCCCAGTATTTT. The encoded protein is CASSPPLRAGPSQYF.

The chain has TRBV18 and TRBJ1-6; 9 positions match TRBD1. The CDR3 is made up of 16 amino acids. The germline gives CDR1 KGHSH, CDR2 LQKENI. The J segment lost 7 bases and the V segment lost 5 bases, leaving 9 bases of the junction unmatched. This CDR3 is CASSTGGDRGNSPLHF. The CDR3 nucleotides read TGTGCCAGCTCAACGGGGGGTGACAGGGGGAATTCACCCCTCCACTTT.

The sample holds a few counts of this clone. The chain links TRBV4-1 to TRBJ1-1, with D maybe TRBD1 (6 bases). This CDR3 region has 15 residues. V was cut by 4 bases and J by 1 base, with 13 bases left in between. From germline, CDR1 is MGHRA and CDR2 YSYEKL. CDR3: CASSLVGQQNTEAFF. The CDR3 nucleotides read TGCGCCAGCAGCCTCGTTGGACAGCAGAACACTGAAGCTTTCTTT.

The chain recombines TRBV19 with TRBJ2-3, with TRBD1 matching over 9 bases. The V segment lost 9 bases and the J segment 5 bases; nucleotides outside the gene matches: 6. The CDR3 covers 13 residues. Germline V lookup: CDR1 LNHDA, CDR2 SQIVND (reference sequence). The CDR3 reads CASRDRARDTQYF. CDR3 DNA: TGTGCCAGCCGGGACAGGGCGCGAGATACGCAGTATTTT.

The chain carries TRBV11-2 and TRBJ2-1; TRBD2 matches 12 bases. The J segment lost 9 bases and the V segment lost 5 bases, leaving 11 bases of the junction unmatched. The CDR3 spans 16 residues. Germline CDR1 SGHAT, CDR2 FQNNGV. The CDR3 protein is CASSPRTSGAWGEQFF. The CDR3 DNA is TGTGCCAGCAGCCCACGGACTAGCGGGGCCTGGGGTGAGCAGTTCTTC.

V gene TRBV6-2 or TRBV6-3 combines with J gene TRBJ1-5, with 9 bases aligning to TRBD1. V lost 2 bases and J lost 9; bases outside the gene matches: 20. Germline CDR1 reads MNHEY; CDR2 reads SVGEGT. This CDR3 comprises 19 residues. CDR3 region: CASSYLWGGTGNMRSPQHF. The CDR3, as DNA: TGTGCCAGCAGTTACCTCTGGGGGGGGACAGGGAATATGCGGTCGCCCCAGCATTTT.

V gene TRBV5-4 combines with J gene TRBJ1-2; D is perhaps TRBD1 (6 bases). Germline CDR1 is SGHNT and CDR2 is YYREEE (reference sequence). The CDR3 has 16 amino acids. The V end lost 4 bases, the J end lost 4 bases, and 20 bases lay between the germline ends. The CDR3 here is CASSQVRDTPAYGYTF. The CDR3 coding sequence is TGTGCCAGCAGCCAAGTCCGGGACACCCCGGCCTATGGCTACACCTTC.

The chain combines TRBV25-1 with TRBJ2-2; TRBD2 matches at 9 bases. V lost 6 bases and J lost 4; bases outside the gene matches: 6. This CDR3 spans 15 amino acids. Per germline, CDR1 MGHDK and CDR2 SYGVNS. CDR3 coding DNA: TGTGCCAGCAGCAGTTCTAGCGGGGTCACCGGGGAGCTGTTTTTT. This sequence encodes CASSSSSGVTGELFF.

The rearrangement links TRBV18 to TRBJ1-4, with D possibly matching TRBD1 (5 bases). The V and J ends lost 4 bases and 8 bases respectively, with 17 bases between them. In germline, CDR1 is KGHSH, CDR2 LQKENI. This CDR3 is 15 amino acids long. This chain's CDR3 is CASSLETGVQEKLFF. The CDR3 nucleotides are TGTGCCAGCTCACTAGAGACGGGGGTCCAAGAAAAACTGTTTTTT.

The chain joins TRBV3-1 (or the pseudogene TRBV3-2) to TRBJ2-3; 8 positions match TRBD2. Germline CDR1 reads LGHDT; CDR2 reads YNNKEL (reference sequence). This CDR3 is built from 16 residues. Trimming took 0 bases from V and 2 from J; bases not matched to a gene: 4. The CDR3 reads CASSQDRLATTDTQYF. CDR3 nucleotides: TGTGCCAGCAGCCAAGATAGACTAGCGACCACAGATACGCAGTATTTT.

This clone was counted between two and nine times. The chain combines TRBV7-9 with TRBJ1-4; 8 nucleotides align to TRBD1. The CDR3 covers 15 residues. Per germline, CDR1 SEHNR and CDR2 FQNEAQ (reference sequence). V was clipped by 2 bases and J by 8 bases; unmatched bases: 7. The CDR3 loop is CASSLTQGASEKLFF. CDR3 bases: TGTGCCAGCAGCTTAACGCAGGGGGCGAGCGAAAAACTGTTTTTT.

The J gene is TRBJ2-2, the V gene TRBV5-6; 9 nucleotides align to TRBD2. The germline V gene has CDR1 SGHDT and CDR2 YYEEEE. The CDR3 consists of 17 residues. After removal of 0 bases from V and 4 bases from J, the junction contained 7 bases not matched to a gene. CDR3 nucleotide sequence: TGTGCCAGCAGCTTGGGGCTAGCGGGGCGAGGCACCGGGGAGCTGTTTTTT. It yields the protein CASSLGLAGRGTGELFF.

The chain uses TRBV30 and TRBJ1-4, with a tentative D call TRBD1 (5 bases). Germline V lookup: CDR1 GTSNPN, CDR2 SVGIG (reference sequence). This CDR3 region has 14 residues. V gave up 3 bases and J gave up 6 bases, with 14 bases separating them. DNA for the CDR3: TGTGCCTGGAGCGTTGGCTGGGGACATGAAAAACTGTTTTTT. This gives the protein CAWSVGWGHEKLFF.

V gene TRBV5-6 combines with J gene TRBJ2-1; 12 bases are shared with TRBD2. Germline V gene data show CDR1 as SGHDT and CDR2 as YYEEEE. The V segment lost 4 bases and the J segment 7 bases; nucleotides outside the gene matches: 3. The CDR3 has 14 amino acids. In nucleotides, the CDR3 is TGTGCCAGCAGCCGGACTAGCGGGACGAATGAGCAGTTCTTC. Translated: CASSRTSGTNEQFF.

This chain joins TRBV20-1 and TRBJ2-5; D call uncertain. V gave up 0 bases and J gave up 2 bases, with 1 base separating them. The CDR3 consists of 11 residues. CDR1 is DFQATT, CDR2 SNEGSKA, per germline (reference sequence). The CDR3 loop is CSAREQETQYF. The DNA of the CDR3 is TGCAGTGCTAGAGAGCAAGAGACCCAGTACTTC.

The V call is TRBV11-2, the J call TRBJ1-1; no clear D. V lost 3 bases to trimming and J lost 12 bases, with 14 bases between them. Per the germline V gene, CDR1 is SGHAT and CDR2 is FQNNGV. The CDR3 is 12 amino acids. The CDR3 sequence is CASSFWRGSPFF. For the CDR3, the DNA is TGTGCCAGCAGCTTCTGGAGAGGGTCGCCTTTCTTT.